The entry that follows covers one TCR beta chain sequence. The antigen is not known. This CDR3 spans 16 amino acids. Germline loops: CDR1 SQVTM, CDR2 ANQGSEA. The V gene lost 0 bases and the J gene lost 0 bases, with 12 bases spanning the gap. The data originate from a study of T-cell memory formation after mild COVID-19. Study-level results: Pre-infection memory held some responding clones, suggesting pre-existing cross-reactive T cells responded. Later expanders leaned CD4+, whereas clones that contracted between day 15 and 85 were balanced CD4/CD8. For contracting clones, CD4+ ones sat mainly in CM and EM, CD8+ in EMRA.

Constant-segment-primed 5'RACE gave TCR alpha and TCR beta cDNA libraries with sample barcodes and UMIs. TCRdb reprocessed the 5' RACE reads via MiXCR and lists one record per CDR3 protein. This table has under 150,000 distinct CDR3 sequences, about 24% appearing once. This chain joins TRBV29-1 and TRBJ2-1; no reliable D call. The TCR originated in a man aged 18-30 years who had mild COVID-19 (a few samples of this study predate the infection). Cell type and time point are not known. The source material was PBMCs or a T cell subset sorted from them (not recorded which). Here the CDR3 reads CSVEEHLGSSYNEQFF. DNA for the CDR3: TGCAGCGTTGAAGAACATCTGGGATCCTCCTACAATGAGCAGTTCTTC.